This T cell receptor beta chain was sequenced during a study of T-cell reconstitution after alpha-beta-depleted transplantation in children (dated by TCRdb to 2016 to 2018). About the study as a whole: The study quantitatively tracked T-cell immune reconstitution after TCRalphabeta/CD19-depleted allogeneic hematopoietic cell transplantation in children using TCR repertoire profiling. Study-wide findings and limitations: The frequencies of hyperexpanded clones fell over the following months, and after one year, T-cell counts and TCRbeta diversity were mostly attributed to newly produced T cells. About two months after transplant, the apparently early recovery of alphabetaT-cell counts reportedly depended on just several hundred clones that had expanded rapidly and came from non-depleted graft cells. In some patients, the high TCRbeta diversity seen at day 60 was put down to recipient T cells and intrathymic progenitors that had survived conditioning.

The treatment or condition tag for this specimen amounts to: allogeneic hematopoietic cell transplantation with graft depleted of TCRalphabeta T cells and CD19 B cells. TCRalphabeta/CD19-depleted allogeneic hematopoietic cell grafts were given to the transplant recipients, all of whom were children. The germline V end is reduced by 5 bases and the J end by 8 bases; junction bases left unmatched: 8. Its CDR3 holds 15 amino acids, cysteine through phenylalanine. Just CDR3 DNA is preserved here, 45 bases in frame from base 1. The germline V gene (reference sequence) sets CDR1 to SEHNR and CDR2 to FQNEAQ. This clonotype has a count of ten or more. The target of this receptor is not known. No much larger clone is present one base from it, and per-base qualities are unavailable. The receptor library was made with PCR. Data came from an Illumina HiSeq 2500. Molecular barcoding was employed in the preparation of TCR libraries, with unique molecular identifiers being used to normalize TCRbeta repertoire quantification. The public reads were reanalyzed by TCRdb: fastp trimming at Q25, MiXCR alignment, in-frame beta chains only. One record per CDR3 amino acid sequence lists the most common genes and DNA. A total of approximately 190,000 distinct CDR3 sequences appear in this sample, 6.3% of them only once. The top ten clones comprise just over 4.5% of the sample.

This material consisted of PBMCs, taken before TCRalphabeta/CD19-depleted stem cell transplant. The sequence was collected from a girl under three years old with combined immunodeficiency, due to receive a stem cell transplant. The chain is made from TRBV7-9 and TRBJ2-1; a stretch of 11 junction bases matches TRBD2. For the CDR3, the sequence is CASSGTGTSGYEQFF. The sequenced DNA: TGTGCCAGCAGCGGGACCGGGACTAGCGGATATGAGCAGTTCTTC.